Listed below are T cell receptor beta chains from one sample, sequenced in a study of prognosis after radiotherapy for stage I lung cancer. MiXCR, applied by TCRdb to the multiplex PCR reads, yields one record per CDR3 protein. The sample yields 12,000 to 15,000 distinct CDR3 sequences, roughly 50% seen once. The sample consisted of PBMCs, taken before or after stereotactic body radiation therapy (not recorded which). The receptor source for this set is a donor aged 50 or older with non-small cell lung cancer. CDR3s include the opening cysteine and the closing phenylalanine or tryptophan. D genes are given only for firm matches. Some rows have no size entry. The others give once, few or many, or a class for an expanded clone.

V	J	size	D	DNA	CDR3
TRBV15	TRBJ1-5	-	-	TGTGCCACCAGCGGAGGGAGAGGGTGCCGTCAGCCCCATCATTTT	CATSGGRGCRQPHHF
TRBV3-1	TRBJ2-3	many	TRBD2	TGTGCCAGCAGCCAAGCGAGCGGGGGCCTGGATACGCAGTATTTT	CASSQASGGLDTQYF
TRBV5-8	TRBJ1-2	many	TRBD1	TGTGCCAGCAGCCGCCGACAGGGGTGGAATGGCTACACCTTC	CASSRRQGWNGYTF
TRBV6-4	TRBJ2-2	-	-	TGTGCCAGCAGTGATCCCGACGGTACCGGGGAGCTGTTTTTT	CASSDPDGTGELFF
TRBV12-3/TRBV12-4	TRBJ2-4	many	TRBD1	TGTGCCAGCAGCCCACAGGGGGCTCGGAACATTCAGTACTTC	CASSPQGARNIQYF
TRBV4-1	TRBJ2-4	few	-	TGCGCCAGCAGCCCCACGGGGTGTGGGGGCATTCAGTACTTC	CASSPTGCGGIQYF
TRBV27	TRBJ2-1	many	-	TGTGCGGCAGCAGGGCCCCATGAGCAGTTCTTC	CAAAGPHEQFF
TRBV7-8	TRBJ2-7	-	-	TGTGCCAGCAGCGCCAACCCCGCCGGGAGCTCCTACGAGCAGTACTTC	CASSANPAGSSYEQYF
TRBV2	TRBJ2-3	many	-	TGTGCCAGCAGCAAGACTAGTATGGATACGCAGTATTTT	CASSKTSMDTQYF
TRBV5-1	TRBJ1-2	medium-sized	TRBD1	TGCGCCAGCAGCTTGGAGGCGACAGGGGATGGCTACACCTTC	CASSLEATGDGYTF
TRBV20-1	TRBJ2-2	many	TRBD2	TGCAGTGCTAGAGTGGCTAGCGGGAGGGCCTCCACCGGGGAGCTGTTTTTT	CSARVASGRASTGELFF
TRBV12-3/TRBV12-4	TRBJ2-7	-	-	TGTGTCAGCAGTCCGGGACGCCCCGATTGGGTGTACGAGCAGTACTTC	CVSSPGRPDWVYEQYF
TRBV24-1	TRBJ2-3	many	-	TGTGCCACCAGTGATTTGGGGAGGGGGCTCACAGATACGCAGTATTTT	CATSDLGRGLTDTQYF
TRBV6-1	TRBJ1-1	many	TRBD1	TGTGCCAGCAAACCGGGACAGGGTAAGATGAACACTGAAGCTTTCTTT	CASKPGQGKMNTEAFF
TRBV6-5	TRBJ2-2	many	TRBD2	TGTGCCAGCAGTTACCTTCTAGCGGGGGGCCACACCGGGGAGCTGTTTTTT	CASSYLLAGGHTGELFF
TRBV5-1	TRBJ1-1	-	TRBD1	TGCGCCAGCAGCTTACCGACAGGGGGAAACACTGAAGCTTTCTTT	CASSLPTGGNTEAFF
TRBV5-1	TRBJ1-6	medium-sized	-	TGCGCCAGCAGCGCCGGCCCTACGCCACCCCTCCACTTT	CASSAGPTPPLHF
TRBV2	TRBJ2-3	-	-	TGTGCCAGCCTCGACCCCGACGAAAACACAGATACGCAGTATTTT	CASLDPDENTDTQYF
TRBV11-2	TRBJ1-2	-	TRBD1	TGTGCCAGCAGCTTAGTGGGGGGACAGACTTATGGCTACACCTTC	CASSLVGGQTYGYTF
TRBV3-1	TRBJ1-2	many	TRBD1	TGTGCCAGCAGCCAAGATTTGGGGCGGGACAGTCCTAACTATGGCTACACCTTC	CASSQDLGRDSPNYGYTF
TRBV20-1	TRBJ2-1	-	-	TGCAGTGCAGCAAAGCGGGATGAGCAGTTCTTC	CSAAKRDEQFF
TRBV11-1	TRBJ2-1	many	-	TGTGCCAGCAGCTCGGCTGGTGACAACCCCTCCTACAATGAGCAGTTCTTC	CASSSAGDNPSYNEQFF
TRBV6-2/TRBV6-3	TRBJ2-5	-	-	TGTGCCAGCAGTTACTCGAGGGCGGGGAGAGACGAAGAGACCCAGTACTTC	CASSYSRAGRDEETQYF
TRBV7-2	TRBJ2-7	medium-sized	TRBD1	TGTGCCAGCAGCTTGACAGGGTCGTCCGAGCAGTACTTC	CASSLTGSSEQYF
TRBV11-2	TRBJ2-1	-	TRBD2	TGTGCCAGCAGCTTAGATACGGGACTAGCGGCTTACAATGAGCAGTTCTTC	CASSLDTGLAAYNEQFF
TRBV28	TRBJ1-1	many	-	TGTGCCAGCAGTTGGAGTGTCAAGATGAACACTGAAGCTTTCTTT	CASSWSVKMNTEAFF
TRBV15	TRBJ2-1	-	-	TGTGCCACCGGGAGTGCCTACAATGAGCAGTTCTTC	CATGSAYNEQFF
TRBV5-1	TRBJ1-2	many	TRBD1	TGCGCCAGCAGCCCCCTTCCCGGGACAGGGGGCTTTGGTGGCTACACCTTC	CASSPLPGTGGFGGYTF
TRBV20-1	TRBJ2-1	-	TRBD2	TGCAGTGCTAGGGGGACTAGCGGGGGGAGGAATGAGCAGTTCTTC	CSARGTSGGRNEQFF
TRBV27	TRBJ2-7	-	-	TGTGCCAGCAGTTTATTTTACAGCAGCTACGAGCAGTACTTC	CASSLFYSSYEQYF
TRBV28	TRBJ1-2	once	-	TGTGCCAGCAGTACAGCGGGACATGGACACTGTGGCTACACCTTC	CASSTAGHGHCGYTF
TRBV19	TRBJ1-6	medium-sized	TRBD1	TGTGCCAGCCGGACAGGGTTACATAATTCACCCCTCCACTTT	CASRTGLHNSPLHF
TRBV20-1	TRBJ2-1	-	-	TGCAGTGCTGAGCCAGAATTAGCCGCGGGCTACAATGAGCAGTTCTTC	CSAEPELAAGYNEQFF
TRBV7-8	TRBJ2-7	many	-	TGTGCCAGCAGCTTAGTTCCTGGACATTACGAGCAGTACTTC	CASSLVPGHYEQYF
TRBV6-4	TRBJ1-2	medium-sized	TRBD1	TGTGCCAGCAGTGAAAGGGGGCGCAACTATGGCTACACCTTC	CASSERGRNYGYTF
TRBV20-1	TRBJ2-7	medium-sized	TRBD2	TGCAGTGCTAAAAGTATGGGACTAGCTTACGAGCAGTACTTC	CSAKSMGLAYEQYF
TRBV18	TRBJ2-1	many	TRBD2	TGTGCCACAGCTAGCGGGAGGGCCAATGAGCAGTTCTTC	CATASGRANEQFF
TRBV12-3/TRBV12-4	TRBJ2-1	many	TRBD1	TGTGCCAGCAGTTTACCCCCTGACAGGGTAAAGAACAATGAGCAGTTCTTC	CASSLPPDRVKNNEQFF
TRBV7-9	TRBJ2-1	-	TRBD2	TGTGCCAGCAGTGGGGGACTAGCAAGCTACAATGAGCAGTTCTTC	CASSGGLASYNEQFF
TRBV28	TRBJ2-3	many	TRBD2	TGTGCCAGCAGCCTGGCTAGCGGGCGGCTACCAAGGACCCCTAGCGACCACACCACAGATACGCAGTATTTT	CASSLASGRLPRTPSDHTTDTQYF
TRBV11-1	TRBJ2-7	medium-sized	TRBD2	TGTGCCAGCAGCTTCGGGGGGGTCTACGAGCAGTACTTC	CASSFGGVYEQYF
TRBV7-2	TRBJ2-3	-	-	TGTGCCAGCAGCCGGGTGGTGCTCGGGAGAGGGGTTACGCAGTATTTT	CASSRVVLGRGVTQYF
TRBV19	TRBJ1-1	medium-sized	TRBD1	TGTGCCAGTAGTCGGCAGGGGGCCGGGACTGAAGCTTTCTTT	CASSRQGAGTEAFF
TRBV10-2	TRBJ2-5	-	TRBD2	TGCGCCAGCAGTGAGTCAACTAGCGTGAGCCCAGAGACCCAGTACTTC	CASSESTSVSPETQYF
TRBV6-1	TRBJ2-7	-	TRBD1	TGTGCCAGCAGAGCAGGGACAGCTAACTCCTACGAGCAGTACTTC	CASRAGTANSYEQYF
TRBV27	TRBJ2-7	-	TRBD2	TGTGCCAGCAGCTACGGGACTAGCGGGAGTTACGAGCAGTACTTC	CASSYGTSGSYEQYF
TRBV19	TRBJ2-1	once	TRBD2	TGTGCCAGTAGTCCCTCCCTGGGTAGCGGGAGAGTGGCGTTCTACAATGAGCAGTTCTTC	CASSPSLGSGRVAFYNEQFF
TRBV5-1	TRBJ1-1	many	-	TGCGCCAGCAGCCTCTACGGGACAAAAGAGGATGTAGCTTTCTTT	CASSLYGTKEDVAFF
TRBV12-3/TRBV12-4	TRBJ1-5	-	-	TGTGCCAGCAGTGTCAGGGCCCATGAGCCCCAGCATTTT	CASSVRAHEPQHF
TRBV28	TRBJ2-5	many	-	TGTGCCAGCGCTGGGGGGTACCAAGAGACCCAGTACTTC	CASAGGYQETQYF
TRBV7-2	TRBJ2-2	-	-	TGTGCCAGCAGGCCCCCCGGTACAAACACCGTGGAGCTGTTTTTT	CASRPPGTNTVELFF
TRBV5-1	TRBJ2-7	many	-	TGTGCCAGCAGCTTGGAGGGGAGCGAGCAGTACTTC	CASSLEGSEQYF
TRBV28	TRBJ1-1	many	TRBD1	TGTGCCAGCAGCCCAGGGGGGACTGAAGCTTTCTTT	CASSPGGTEAFF
TRBV27	TRBJ1-5	-	TRBD1	TGTGCCAGCAGTTTCACAGGGGGACATCCCCAGCATTTT	CASSFTGGHPQHF
TRBV2	TRBJ2-7	-	-	TGTGCCAGCCTAGAATCAATATACCTGACCCGGTACTTC	CASLESIYLTRYF